The 11 T cell receptor beta chains in this list originate from one sample, sequenced in a study of T cell changes during pregnancy in multiple sclerosis. TCRdb's table, derived via immunoSEQ multiplex PCR, lists solely in-frame clones and lacks some. The sample contains tens of thousands of clones, 75% to 95% of which appear only once. The source material was peripheral blood, sampled in the third trimester of pregnancy. Receptor source: a female donor in good health, enrolled as a control in a pregnancy study.

The V gene is TRBV4-3, the J gene TRBJ2-5; a possible D gene is TRBD1 (6 bases). The J call is doubtful: the DNA matches TRBJ2-7 better. This CDR3 region has 14 residues. CDR1 is LGHNA and CDR2 is YSLEER in the germline V gene. CDR3 sequence: CASSQGYRAYEQYF. As DNA, the CDR3 is TGCGCCAGCAGCCAAGGATACAGGGCTTACGAGCAGTACTTC.

The chain combines TRBV19 with TRBJ2-7, with 9 positions matching TRBD1. This CDR3 has 13 amino acids. V lost 7 bases, J lost 7 bases, and 8 bases stayed unmatched. Germline values: CDR1 LNHDA, CDR2 SQIVND (reference sequence). For the CDR3, the DNA is TGTGCCAGTATTGGGACAGGGTCGGGGGAGCAGTACTTC. Residues: CASIGTGSGEQYF.

The chain has TRBV21-1 and TRBJ2-1; the D call in the table, TRBD1, was not verified against the DNA. TRBV21-1 corresponds to a pseudogene. The CDR3 extends over 15 amino acids. Here the CDR3 reads CASSNRQEINNEQFF. DNA for the CDR3: TGTGCCAGCAGCAACCGACAGGAAATTAACAATGAGCAGTTCTTC.

The V gene is TRBV5-4, the J gene TRBJ2-1, with TRBD1 identical over 9 bases. In germline, CDR1 is SGHNT, CDR2 YYREEE (reference sequence). The V segment lost 5 bases and the J segment 4 bases; nucleotides outside the gene matches: 10. The CDR3 consists of 16 residues. This CDR3 is CASSSPGQGLYNEQFF. CDR3 nucleotides: TGTGCCAGCAGTTCTCCGGGACAGGGTTTGTACAATGAGCAGTTCTTC. Combining the CDR3 with reference TRBV5-4 and TRBJ2-1 gives the whole variable domain ETGVTQSPTHLIKTRGQQVTLRCSSQSGHNTVSWYQQALGQGPQFIFQYYREEENGRGNFPPRFSGLQFPNYSSELNVNALELDDSALYLCASSSPGQGLYNEQFFGPGTRLTVL.

J is TRBJ1-3 and V is TRBV18; TRBD1 agrees at 7 bases. CDR3 length equals 17 residues. The germline V gene encodes CDR1 KGHSH and CDR2 LQKENI. After removal of 2 bases from V and 4 bases from J, the junction contained 11 bases not matched to a gene. CDR3 nucleotides: TGTGCCAGCTCACCAACAGGGGTCGACTTCTCCGGAAACACCATATATTTT. It encodes CASSPTGVDFSGNTIYF.

Comments on this clone: The same CDR3 can be traced to other DNA sequences in this sample. The chain joins TRBV7-2 to TRBJ1-1; D is ambiguous. CDR3 length: 14 amino acids. V lost 0 bases to trimming and J lost 1 base, with 6 bases between them. CDR1 and CDR2 (germline): SGHTA, FQGNSA. This CDR3 is CASSLAPGNTEAFF. The CDR3 DNA is TGTGCCAGCAGCTTAGCCCCAGGGAACACTGAAGCTTTCTTT.

With respect to this clone: The junction does not match germline at one end; this may be a read error. The chain uses TRBV6-5 and TRBJ1-1; the D gene is possibly TRBD1 (5 bases). There are 15 residues in the CDR3. CDR1 and CDR2 from the germline V gene are MNHEY and SVGAGI. The CDR3 DNA reads TGTGCCAGCAGTTACCCAACCGGGGGGAACTCTGAAGCTTTCTTT. Translating gives CASSYPTGGNSEAFF.

The chain combines TRBV7-9 with TRBJ2-7, with D possibly TRBD2 on 5 matching bases. The CDR3 has 13 amino acids. The germline gives CDR1 SEHNR, CDR2 FQNEAQ (reference sequence). V was clipped by 5 bases and J by 3 bases, with 11 bases between them. The CDR3 bases are TGTGCCAGCAGCATACTAGTTAGCTACGAGCAGTACTTC. It yields the protein CASSILVSYEQYF.

The chain combines TRBV29-1 with TRBJ1-1, with no clear D. CDR3 length equals 11 residues. CDR1 is SQVTM, CDR2 ANQGSEA, per germline. V dropped 6 bases and J dropped 1 base, with 6 bases sitting between them. The CDR3 spells CSVERNTEAFF. DNA of the CDR3: TGCAGCGTGGAGCGGAACACTGAAGCTTTCTTT.

This chain links TRBV6-1 with TRBJ2-7; D is ambiguous. CDR3 size: 13 residues. CDR1 and CDR2 (germline): MNHNS, SASEGT. Trimming took off 8 bases at V and 2 bases at J, with 13 bases between the two ends. The CDR3 coding sequence is TGTGCCAGCTCCGGTCCGAGCCCCTACGAGCAGTACTTC. Its protein product is CASSGPSPYEQYF.

The genes are TRBV6-6 and TRBJ2-7; tentative D call: TRBD2 (6 bases). Trimming left V 6 bases short and J 4 bases short, with 19 bases between. Germline assignment: CDR1 MNHNY and CDR2 SVGAGI (reference sequence). The CDR3 loop spans 15 amino acids. DNA of the CDR3: TGTGCCAGCAGACATGGGACTCAATCCCCTTACGAGCAGTACTTC. Its protein is CASRHGTQSPYEQYF.